This T cell receptor (beta chain) was profiled in a study of blood T cell repertoires in COVID-19. In the study's own analysis: Reference gene primer amplification gave nucleated cell count estimates. The repertoire was sequenced with immunoSEQ multiplex PCR; TCRdb's copy has only in-frame clones and lacks some. V, J and clone size were drawn from that table, and D and trimming were deduced from the DNA. This sample carries hundreds of thousands of clones, about 85% of them seen once, and the ten largest clones take approximately 12%. From germline, CDR1 is SGDLS and CDR2 YYNGEE. V was pared by 4 bases and J by 2 bases, with 5 bases of the junction left unmatched. The CDR3 loop spans 16 amino acids.

This chain connects TRBV9 to TRBJ2-1, with 11 bases fitting TRBD2. The receptor was isolated from a woman under 30 who had recovered from COVID-19. Sample: peripheral blood. The CDR3 loop reads CASSHTSGSTYNEQFF. In nucleotides, the CDR3 is TGTGCCAGCAGCCACACTAGCGGGAGTACCTACAATGAGCAGTTCTTC.